The next 25 T cell receptor beta chains were all read from a single sample in a study of low-dose radiotherapy and immunotherapy resistance in tumors. This sample's time point: before trial treatment. Primers used for first-strand cDNA, a TRAV- and TRBV-specific set, covered both alpha and beta chains. A constant-region primer paired with the V-primer adapter amplified TCRs over roughly 18 PCR cycles. TCRdb reprocessed the reads via MiXCR and lists one record per CDR3 protein. Counted here are 85,000 to 100,000 distinct CDR3 sequences, 9.4% occurring once; the ten biggest clones make up around 0.93%. The sequencing here drew on PBMCs, taken before treatment. Receptor source: a male donor with prostate cancer.

This clonotype was seen repeatedly, ten times or more. V gene TRBV6-1 combines with J gene TRBJ2-5; TRBD1 is a possible D gene (6 bases). The CDR3 has 15 amino acids. Germline values: CDR1 MNHNS, CDR2 SASEGT. Deletions cut 4 bases from V and 5 bases from J, with 17 bases between. The CDR3 region is CASSGTGSGVETQYF. Written as DNA, the CDR3 is TGTGCCAGCAGTGGAACAGGGTCAGGGGTGGAGACCCAGTACTTC.

The rearrangement uses TRBV6-2 or TRBV6-3 and TRBJ2-7, with D perhaps assigned TRBD1 or TRBD2 (5 bases each). The CDR3 contains 11 residues. Deletions cut 8 bases from V and 6 bases from J, with 11 bases between. Germline loops: CDR1 MNHEY, CDR2 SVGEGT. CDR3: CASGGYGEQYF. CDR3 nucleotide sequence: TGTGCCAGCGGGGGTTACGGCGAGCAGTACTTC.

This clonotype showed up many times. The chain uses TRBV28 and TRBJ2-7; D uncertain. Trimming cost V 5 bases and J 3 bases, with 5 bases left between them. This CDR3 region has 11 residues. The germline gives CDR1 MDHEN, CDR2 SYDVKM. The CDR3, as DNA: TGTGCCAGCAGTGTCAGCTACGAGCAGTACTTC. It translates to CASSVSYEQYF.

To note about this clonotype: This likely came from a read error, as a far larger clone is one base away. This rearrangement joins TRBV9 to TRBJ2-1, with D hard to call. V dropped 0 bases and J dropped 10 bases, with 14 bases sitting between them. This CDR3 region has 14 residues. Germline V gives CDR1 SGDLS, CDR2 YYNGEE. The CDR3 DNA sequence: TGTGCCAGCAGCGTAGGTGGGCCCTCCTACGAGCAGTTCTTC. It specifies CASSVGGPSYEQFF.

This clonotype was observed many times. The chain links TRBV4-1 to TRBJ1-4, with D possibly matching TRBD1 (6 bases). Germline loops: CDR1 MGHRA, CDR2 YSYEKL. The V gene lost 2 bases and the J gene lost 10 bases, with 14 bases spanning the gap. The CDR3 sequence is 14 residues long. CDR3 coding DNA: TGCGCCAGCAGCCAACACATCGAACAGGGAAAACTGTTTTTT. Its translation is CASSQHIEQGKLFF.

This clonotype was recorded at least ten times. V is TRBV5-8 and J is TRBJ2-7; 9 bases line up with TRBD1. Germline CDR1 and CDR2: SGHTS and YDEGEE. The CDR3 extends over 15 amino acids. With 3 bases clipped from V and 2 bases from J, the junction kept 6 bases outside the gene matches. This CDR3 is CASSSGTGLTYEQYF. The CDR3 nucleotides read TGTGCCAGCAGCTCCGGGACAGGGCTTACCTACGAGCAGTACTTC.

In its sample, this clonotype was seen many times. This chain links TRBV7-9 with TRBJ2-2; D uncertain. V lost 1 base, J lost 3 bases, and 3 bases lay in between. Germline V gene sequence: CDR1 SEHNR, CDR2 FQNEAQ (reference sequence). The CDR3 is 13 residues long. In DNA, the CDR3 is TGTGCCAGCAGCTTAGTGGACACCGGGGAGCTGTTTTTT. Translation: CASSLVDTGELFF.

This clonotype was observed at least ten times. The chain carries TRBV18 and TRBJ2-1, with 9 bases matching TRBD2. Germline CDR1 and CDR2: KGHSH and LQKENI. The CDR3 extends over 15 amino acids. After removal of 4 bases from V and 6 bases from J, the junction contained 7 bases not matched to a gene. The CDR3 loop reads CASSLGRAGGNEQFF. The DNA for the CDR3 is TGTGCCAGCTCACTGGGCCGAGCGGGAGGCAATGAGCAGTTCTTC.

The table lists this clonotype with many counts. V usage is TRBV20-1 and J usage is TRBJ2-3, with 9 nucleotides matching TRBD1. Germline CDR1 is DFQATT and CDR2 is SNEGSKA (reference sequence). V gave up 6 bases and J gave up 3 bases; unmatched junction bases: 10. The CDR3 spans 15 residues. CDR3 in amino acids: CSAETGGVQTDTQYF. DNA of the CDR3: TGCAGTGCAGAAACAGGGGGCGTTCAGACAGATACGCAGTATTTT.

This clonotype appeared many times. The V and J genes are TRBV20-1 and TRBJ2-3; 13 bases are shared with TRBD2. CDR3 size: 14 residues. The germline gives CDR1 DFQATT, CDR2 SNEGSKA (reference sequence). V gave up 3 bases and J gave up 4 bases; unmatched junction bases: 1. In DNA form, the CDR3 reads TGCAGTGCTAGGGGACTAGCGGGATCAGATACGCAGTATTTT. Translation gives CSARGLAGSDTQYF.

This clonotype showed up many times. The J gene is TRBJ2-1, the V gene TRBV20-1; D call uncertain. CDR1 DFQATT and CDR2 SNEGSKA come from the germline V gene (reference sequence). Between the trimmed V and J ends, which lost 0 bases and 1 base, there was a span of 13 bases. This CDR3 region has 16 residues. DNA of the CDR3: TGCAGTGCTAGAGATCTGGTCAAACAATCCTACAATGAGCAGTTCTTC. Its translation: CSARDLVKQSYNEQFF.

The table lists this clonotype with many counts. This chain uses TRBV28 with TRBJ1-6; D gene unclear. Trimming cost V 3 bases and J 10 bases, with 7 bases left between them. This CDR3 region has 12 residues. Germline V CDR1 and CDR2: MDHEN, SYDVKM. The CDR3 region has the DNA TGTGCCAGCAGTTTGGTGAGGTCACCCCTCCACTTT. Translating it yields CASSLVRSPLHF.

Ten or more counts support this clonotype. The rearrangement joins TRBV5-8 to TRBJ1-1; D is unclear. CDR1 and CDR2 from the germline V gene are SGHTS and YDEGEE. Trimming cost V 2 bases and J 6 bases, with 8 bases left between them. The CDR3 sequence is 12 residues long. This CDR3 is CASSFVFAEAFF. CDR3 sequence (DNA): TGTGCCAGCAGCTTCGTGTTTGCTGAAGCTTTCTTT. Variable domain in full (rest from reference TRBV5-8 and TRBJ1-1): EAGVTQSPTHLIKTRGQQATLRCSPISGHTSVYWYQQALGLGLQFLLWYDEGEERNRGNFPPRFSGRQFPNYSSELNVNALELEDSALYLCASSFVFAEAFFGQGTRLTVV.

This clonotype was found once. Only one base separates this from a far larger clonotype, so it likely reflects a read error. V and J are TRBV6-2 or TRBV6-3 and TRBJ1-5; D possibly corresponds to TRBD1 (5 bases). Trimming pared 0 bases from V and 4 bases from J, leaving 10 bases between. From germline, CDR1 is MNHEY and CDR2 SVGEGT. There are 15 residues in the CDR3. The chain's CDR3 is CASSYSHKGNQPQHF. The DNA for the CDR3 is TGTGCCAGCAGTTACTCGCACAAGGGGAATCAGCCCCAGCATTTT.

In its sample, this clonotype was seen many times. This sequence joins TRBV6-6 and TRBJ2-2; a weak D match, TRBD2 (5 bases). The germline CDR1 and CDR2 sequences are MNHNY and SVGAGI (reference sequence). V lost 2 bases to trimming and J lost 5 bases, with 12 bases between them. This CDR3 region has 15 residues. CDR3 protein: CASSYIEGWTGELFF. Written as DNA, the CDR3 is TGTGCCAGCAGTTACATTGAGGGATGGACCGGGGAGCTGTTTTTT.

This clonotype was seen ten or more times. This chain joins TRBV7-3 and TRBJ2-5; TRBD2 might be the D (7 bases). V dropped 4 bases and J dropped 1 base, with 13 bases sitting between them. The CDR3 runs to 15 residues. Germline V gene data show CDR1 as SGHTA and CDR2 as FQGTGA. The CDR3 coding sequence is TGTGCCAGCAGCTGGGGGGGCGGCCTCCAAGAGACCCAGTACTTC. Its translation: CASSWGGGLQETQYF.

This clonotype has ten or more counts. The J gene is TRBJ2-5, the V gene TRBV5-1; D tentatively fits TRBD1 or TRBD2 (6 bases each). Germline V CDR1 and CDR2: SGHRS, YFSETQ. Trimming left V 4 bases short and J 5 bases short, with 21 bases between. CDR3 length: 16 residues. The CDR3 sequence: CASSLTFMGGVETQYF. The DNA of the CDR3 is TGCGCCAGCAGCCTAACTTTTATGGGGGGCGTCGAGACCCAGTACTTC.

Ten or more counts support this clonotype. V and J are TRBV5-1 and TRBJ2-7; D may be TRBD1 (5 bases). CDR3 size: 15 residues. Trimming pared 4 bases from V and 2 bases from J, leaving 16 bases between. CDR1 is SGHRS and CDR2 is YFSETQ in the germline V gene. The CDR3 here is CASSLGSGKTYEQYF. CDR3 sequence (DNA): TGCGCCAGCAGCCTAGGATCAGGGAAGACCTACGAGCAGTACTTC.

This clonotype occurred many times. This chain connects TRBV7-3 to TRBJ2-2, with 10 bases identical to TRBD2. The germline gives CDR1 SGHTA, CDR2 FQGTGA. V shed 4 bases and J 3 bases; nucleotides not matched to a gene: 5. CDR3 length: 16 residues. CDR3: CASSSGLARDTGELFF. The CDR3 coding sequence is TGTGCCAGCAGCTCGGGACTAGCGCGGGACACCGGGGAGCTGTTTTTT. Using reference TRBV7-3 and TRBJ2-2 for the parts outside the CDR3, the full variable domain is GAGVSQTPSNKVTEKGKYVELRCDPISGHTALYWYRQSLGQGPEFLIYFQGTGAADDSGLPNDRFFAVRPEGSVSTLKIQRTERGDSAVYLCASSSGLARDTGELFFGEGSRLTVL.

This clonotype was picked up many times. The CDR3 nucleotides read TGTGCCAGCAGCATTGCAGGGTCCAACACTGGAAACACCATATATTTT. It specifies CASSIAGSNTGNTIYF. The chain carries TRBV7-2 and TRBJ1-3; a possible D gene is TRBD1 (5 bases). CDR1 SGHTA and CDR2 FQGNSA come from the germline V gene. The CDR3 is made up of 16 amino acids. V was clipped by 5 bases and J by 2 bases, with 16 bases between them.

The gene calls are TRBV10-3 and TRBJ2-1; D possibly corresponds to TRBD2 (5 bases). The CDR3 loop spans 12 amino acids. The germline gives CDR1 ENHRY, CDR2 SYGVKD. V lost 6 bases and J lost 10, with 13 bases in between. For the CDR3, the DNA is TGTGCCATCAGGCCGTTAGGGAGCGAGCAGTTCTTC. Its translation: CAIRPLGSEQFF.

V is TRBV28 and J is TRBJ2-1; no definite D call. The CDR3 runs to 14 residues. Trimming removed 6 bases at V and 7 bases at J, with 16 bases between. Germline V CDR1 and CDR2: MDHEN, SYDVKM. The CDR3 nucleotides are TGTGCCAGCAGCTCGCCCCAAGGGCAAAATGAGCAGTTCTTC. Its protein is CASSSPQGQNEQFF.

This clonotype was counted ten times or more. The CDR3 protein is CASSRQGRQTNSPLHF. The CDR3 DNA reads as TGTGCCAGCAGTCGCCAGGGACGTCAGACTAATTCACCCCTCCACTTT. The chain is built from TRBV28 and TRBJ1-6, with D possibly TRBD1 on 5 matching bases. The CDR3 has 16 residues. Trimming removed 5 bases at V and 6 bases at J, with 17 bases between. Germline V gene sequence: CDR1 MDHEN, CDR2 SYDVKM.

This clonotype has a count of ten or more. The chain combines TRBV5-1 with TRBJ2-7; possibly TRBD2 for D (5 bases). CDR3 size: 15 residues. CDR1 is SGHRS, CDR2 YFSETQ, per germline. V dropped 0 bases and J dropped 6 bases, with 16 bases sitting between them. CDR3 sequence reads: CASSLDTGSVSEQYF. The CDR3 DNA is TGCGCCAGCAGCTTGGATACGGGGAGTGTCTCCGAGCAGTACTTC.

This clonotype was detected ten times or more. The V gene is TRBV20-1, the J gene TRBJ2-1, with D perhaps TRBD1 (6 bases). Trimming stripped 5 bases from V and 5 bases from J, with 22 bases between. The CDR3 spans 16 residues. Germline CDR1 DFQATT, CDR2 SNEGSKA (reference sequence). CDR3 in DNA: TGCAGTGCTGGTAGTTGGGGGCGAAGTAATGACAATGAGCAGTTCTTC. It yields the protein CSAGSWGRSNDNEQFF.